This section outlines one TCR beta chain sequence together with its context. Its antigen is still unknown. This sample is part of a study of PD-L1 blockade in urothelial cancer. Looking at the study overall: About 90% of the roughly 29 patients were men who had bladder-origin urothelial cancer. The median number of T cells present in blood samples was about 140,000.

Clones were sequenced by immunoSEQ multiplex PCR, and TCRdb holds only the in-frame ones, with some missing. Of 20,000 to 25,000 clones listed, approximately 81% are singletons. Germline CDR1 reads SGDLS; CDR2 reads YYNGEE. This CDR3 region has 15 residues. V lost 4 bases to trimming and J lost 1 base; unmatched junction nucleotides: 3. Time point here: peripheral blood 6 weeks after treatment start. Overall study results and limits: Tumor-associated TCR clones expanded more in blood at 3 weeks in patients with durable benefit. A pretreatment blood TCR clonality that fell below the median predicted better progression-free and overall survival.

The specimen was PBMCs, collected around atezolizumab (anti-PD-L1) treatment. The chain employs TRBV9 and TRBJ2-3; 10 nucleotides align to TRBD2. This sequence originates from a man in his 70s with urothelial cancer. CDR3: CASSYSGRGTDTQYF. The CDR3 coding sequence is TGTGCCAGCAGCTACAGCGGGAGGGGCACAGATACGCAGTATTTT. Drawing the rest from reference TRBV9 and TRBJ2-3, the complete variable domain is DSGVTQTPKHLITATGQRVTLRCSPRSGDLSVYWYQQSLDQGLQFLIQYYNGEERAKGNILERFSAQQFPDLHSELNLSSLELGDSALYFCASSYSGRGTDTQYFGPGTRLTVL.